A selection of T cell receptor beta chains follows, all from one sample in a study of cytomegalovirus exposure and HLA in healthy donors. Generated by immunoSEQ multiplex PCR, the TCRdb table keeps only in-frame clones and is missing some. Here the sample spans 110,000 to 150,000 clones, 73% being singletons. The sample consisted of PBMCs. These receptors originate from a woman between 40 and 55 years old in good health and CMV-seronegative. Both conserved end residues are part of each CDR3. The order of the fields is V gene, clone size, J gene, D gene, CDR3 length, CDR3 protein, CDR3 DNA. The D gene is left open where the match is weak. Only part of the rows carry a size: once, few, many, or a class if the clone is expanded.

>TRBV27|NA|TRBJ2-1|TRBD1|16
CASSISAGTGYNEQFF
TGTGCCAGCAGCATATCAGCCGGGACAGGGTACAATGAGCAGTTCTTC
>TRBV7-8|few|TRBJ1-2|TRBD1|16
CASSLAHDREDYGYTF
TGTGCCAGCAGCTTAGCCCACGACAGGGAGGACTATGGCTACACCTTC
>TRBV4-1|NA|TRBJ1-1|TRBD1|13
CASNQGVGTEAFF
TGCGCCAGTAACCAGGGGGTGGGCACTGAAGCTTTCTTT
>TRBV19|NA|TRBJ1-1|TRBD1|15
CASSWGQGGLAEAFF
TGTGCCAGTAGTTGGGGACAGGGGGGCCTGGCTGAAGCTTTCTTT
>TRBV5-4|NA|TRBJ2-1|NA|14
CASLGGGDKNEQFF
TGTGCCAGTCTAGGCGGGGGCGATAAAAATGAGCAGTTCTTC
>TRBV4-1|NA|TRBJ2-5|NA|15
CASSLAGSNWETQYF
TGCGCCAGCAGCCTGGCAGGATCAAACTGGGAGACCCAGTACTTC
>TRBV29-1|NA|TRBJ1-2|NA|11
CSSEREDGYTF
TGCAGCTCCGAAAGGGAGGATGGCTACACCTTC
>TRBV11-2|NA|TRBJ1-3|NA|15
CASSSSTGWGNTIYF
TGTGCCAGCAGCTCGTCGACGGGGTGGGGAAACACCATATATTTT
>TRBV18|NA|TRBJ2-1|NA|15
CASSPGVTDYNEQFF
TGTGCCAGCTCGCCGGGGGTAACTGACTACAATGAGCAGTTCTTC
>TRBV29-1|NA|TRBJ1-2|NA|16
CSVEVTTGFPNYGYTF
TGCAGCGTTGAAGTAACGACAGGTTTTCCTAACTATGGCTACACCTTC
>TRBV19|NA|TRBJ2-1|TRBD2|16
CASTWGTSGYYNEQFF
TGTGCCAGTACCTGGGGGACTAGCGGATATTACAATGAGCAGTTCTTC
>TRBV6-1|few|TRBJ1-1|NA|14
CASSVEASRTEAFF
TGTGCCAGCAGTGTAGAGGCATCTCGGACTGAAGCTTTCTTT
>TRBV4-2|NA|TRBJ2-6|NA|21
CASSHPFGAGQTFSGANVLTF
TGTGCCAGCAGCCACCCCTTTGGCGCGGGACAGACCTTTTCTGGGGCCAACGTCCTGACTTTC
>TRBV6-6|few|TRBJ2-7|TRBD1|13
CASSQIGTAEQYF
TGTGCCAGCAGTCAGATCGGGACAGCTGAGCAGTACTTC
>TRBV11-3|NA|TRBJ2-1|TRBD2|18
CASSLVLAGISSYNEQFF
TGTGCCAGCAGCTTAGTACTAGCGGGGATCAGCTCCTACAATGAGCAGTTCTTC
>TRBV7-8|NA|TRBJ2-1|TRBD2|15
CASSLRRGEYNEQFF
TGTGCCAGCAGCTTAAGGCGGGGGGAATACAATGAGCAGTTCTTC
>TRBV27|few|TRBJ2-7|NA|14
CASSSVTGIYEQYF
TGTGCCAGCAGTTCTGTTACAGGGATCTACGAGCAGTACTTC
>TRBV9|NA|TRBJ2-1|TRBD2|15
CASSPSGGGFDEQFF
TGTGCCAGCAGCCCCAGCGGGGGGGGCTTCGATGAGCAGTTCTTC
>TRBV4-1|few|TRBJ2-7|TRBD1|14
CASSQGQGLEEQYF
TGCGCCAGCAGCCAGGGACAGGGCCTGGAGGAGCAGTACTTC
>TRBV11-2|NA|TRBJ2-2|TRBD2|16
CASSSRLAGGPGELFF
TGTGCCAGCAGCTCCCGGTTAGCGGGGGGGCCCGGGGAGCTGTTTTTT
>TRBV19|NA|TRBJ1-1|NA|15
CASSIGGMGNTEAFF
TGTGCCAGTAGTATAGGAGGGATGGGGAACACTGAAGCTTTCTTT
>TRBV19|NA|TRBJ1-5|NA|16
CASSPSGARGNQPQHF
TGTGCCAGTAGTCCTAGTGGGGCCCGCGGCAATCAGCCCCAGCATTTT
>TRBV6-5|NA|TRBJ1-5|NA|14
CASSLLGGNQPQHF
TGTGCCAGCAGTTTATTAGGGGGCAATCAGCCCCAGCATTTT
>TRBV7-6|NA|TRBJ1-2|TRBD1|17
CASSLNTGTGDIYGYTF
TGTGCCAGCAGCCTGAACACCGGGACAGGAGATATCTATGGCTACACCTTC
>TRBV28|NA|TRBJ2-1|TRBD1|16
CASSLDGQAFYNEQFF
TGTGCCAGCAGTTTAGACGGACAGGCCTTCTACAATGAGCAGTTCTTC
>TRBV18|NA|TRBJ2-1|NA|14
CASLPQGSYNEQFF
TGTGCCAGCCTCCCACAGGGCTCCTACAATGAGCAGTTCTTC
>TRBV5-1|NA|TRBJ2-1|TRBD1|14
CASTVDRAGNEQFF
TGCGCCAGCACCGTGGACAGGGCCGGGAATGAGCAGTTCTTC
>TRBV18|few|TRBJ1-6|NA|14
CASSPRQNNSPLHF
TGTGCCAGCTCACCACGTCAGAATAATTCACCCCTCCACTTT
>TRBV21-1|NA|TRBJ2-6|NA|19
CASSPQLRTGASGANVLTF
TGTGCCAGCAGCCCCCAGTTGCGGACAGGGGCAAGTGGGGCCAACGTCCTGACTTTC
>TRBV6-5|once|TRBJ2-3|NA|13
CASSYVQGHSQYF
TGTGCCAGCAGTTACGTCCAGGGACATTCGCAGTATTTT
>TRBV6-5|NA|TRBJ1-2|NA|14
CASSYGGQPYGYTF
TGTGCCAGCAGTTACGGGGGACAACCCTATGGCTACACCTTC
>TRBV4-2|few|TRBJ1-4|TRBD1|16
CASGAQGASTNEKLFF
TGTGCCAGCGGAGCACAGGGGGCCTCAACTAATGAAAAACTGTTTTTT
>TRBV29-1|NA|TRBJ1-6|NA|17
CSAEQRSPSSYNSPLHF
TGCAGCGCTGAACAGCGATCCCCGAGCTCCTATAATTCACCCCTCCACTTT
>TRBV4-2|NA|TRBJ2-2|NA|17
CASSQEGTGSWPGELFF
TGTGCCAGCAGCCAAGAGGGAACAGGGTCTTGGCCCGGGGAGCTGTTTTTT
>TRBV10-3|few|TRBJ1-2|TRBD1|15
CAIRADRGSNYGYTF
TGTGCCATCAGAGCCGACAGGGGTTCTAACTATGGCTACACCTTC
>TRBV7-3|NA|TRBJ2-2|TRBD1|13
CASSPTGAGELFF
TGTGCCAGCAGCCCGACAGGGGCCGGGGAGCTGTTTTTT
>TRBV6-1|NA|TRBJ2-1|NA|14
CASSEDGRYNEQFF
TGTGCCAGCAGTGAAGATGGCAGATACAATGAGCAGTTCTTC
>TRBV9|once|TRBJ2-3|NA|14
CASSQEGAGDTQYF
TGTGCCAGCAGTCAGGAGGGGGCCGGAGATACGCAGTATTTT
>TRBV10-3|NA|TRBJ2-1|NA|14
CAIRTAERYNEQFF
TGTGCCATCAGGACCGCGGAAAGATACAATGAGCAGTTCTTC
>TRBV11-2|NA|TRBJ2-7|TRBD2|19
CASSSAGLAASGSSYEQYF
TGTGCCAGCAGCTCTGCTGGGTTGGCGGCTAGCGGGAGCTCCTACGAGCAGTACTTC
>TRBV4-2|few|TRBJ2-7|NA|14
CASSQELGQTEQYF
TGTGCCAGCAGCCAAGAACTGGGACAAACCGAGCAGTACTTC